The rows below give T cell receptor beta chains drawn from one sample of a study of T cell responses to AZD1222 COVID-19 vaccine. Profiled with immunoSEQ multiplex PCR; TCRdb holds only in-frame clones, not every one. The sample lists some 73,000 clones, nearly 90% occurring once. The source was peripheral blood, collected 28 days after the second AZD1222 dose. All receptors derive from an adult who received the AZD1222 COVID-19 vaccine. Each CDR3 is given with its conserved first and last residue. A D gene is named only where the DNA matches it firmly. Size is omitted from some rows. Given values are once, few, many or a class for expanded clones.

>TRBD2|TRBJ2-1|TRBV7-6|NA
TGTGCCAGCAGCCCTTCCCCTAGCGGGACCTACAATGAGCAGTTCTTC
CASSPSPSGTYNEQFF
>NA|TRBJ1-5|TRBV21-1|once
TGTGCCAGCCAGAGGGGGCCCCAGCATTTT
CASQRGPQHF
>TRBD2|TRBJ2-3|TRBV7-3|few
TGTGCCAGCAGCTTAGCGGGAGGTACCACAGATACGCAGTATTTT
CASSLAGGTTDTQYF
>NA|TRBJ2-2|TRBV11-2|NA
TGTGCCAGCAGCCAGGGACTCACGAACACCGGGGAGCTGTTTTTT
CASSQGLTNTGELFF
>TRBD1|TRBJ1-5|TRBV5-8|NA
TGTGCCAGCACCAACAGGGGATATAGCAATCAGCCCCAGCATTTT
CASTNRGYSNQPQHF
>NA|TRBJ2-3|TRBV6-2/TRBV6-3|NA
TGTGCCAGCAGTTTCCCACTAACCCGCACAGATACGCAGTATTTT
CASSFPLTRTDTQYF
>TRBD1|TRBJ1-2|TRBV10-3|NA
TGTGCCATCAGTGAGGAGGGACAGGGGGTAGTGGGTTATGGCTACACCTTC
CAISEEGQGVVGYGYTF
>NA|TRBJ1-6|TRBV6-5|NA
TGTGCCAGCAGTTACTCGCAGTATAATTCACCCCTCCACTTT
CASSYSQYNSPLHF
>NA|TRBJ2-1|TRBV21-1|NA
TGTGCCAGCAGCAAAGTAAGTTCGGCAGGGGGCCCCTACAATGAGCAGTTCTTC
CASSKVSSAGGPYNEQFF
>TRBD1|TRBJ1-4|TRBV10-3|NA
TGTGCCATCAGACCGGGACAGGGGAATGAAAAACTGTTTTTT
CAIRPGQGNEKLFF
>NA|TRBJ1-2|TRBV12-3/TRBV12-4|NA
TGTGCCAGCAGTTTGCCGGGGGGCTACACCTTC
CASSLPGGYTF
>NA|TRBJ1-3|TRBV7-2|NA
TGTGCCAGCAGCCCGCTGGGGGGAAGGGGGAACACCATATATTTT
CASSPLGGRGNTIYF
>NA|TRBJ1-1|TRBV30|NA
TGTGCCAGTCCGATGGGCACTGAAGCTTTCTTT
CASPMGTEAFF
>NA|TRBJ2-1|TRBV6-6|NA
TGTGCCAGCAGTTACTCAGGAGGGGGCAATGAGCAGTTCTTC
CASSYSGGGNEQFF
>TRBD1|TRBJ2-5|TRBV25-1|NA
TGTGCCAGCAGTACCCAGGGGGCGCCCGGGGCGGGGACCCAGTACTTC
CASSTQGAPGAGTQYF